Listed below are T cell receptor beta chains from one sample, sequenced in a study of early T cells in non-severe SARS-CoV-2 infection. TCRdb passed the 5' RACE reads through MiXCR, listing each CDR3 protein once. The sample contains roughly 90,000 distinct CDR3 sequences, roughly 15% of which appear only once. Specimen: whole blood. Every receptor here comes from an adult who was a healthcare worker with PCR-confirmed SARS-CoV-2 infection or an uninfected control (not recorded which). The CDR3 runs from the conserved cysteine through the conserved F or W. The D gene is left open where the match is weak. Only some rows state a clone size, as once, few, many or a class for expanded clones.

D,size,V,J,CDR3,DNA
-,few,TRBV5-1,TRBJ2-1,CASREKTGDEQFF,TGCGCCAGCAGAGAAAAAACAGGCGATGAGCAGTTCTTC
-,many,TRBV24-1,TRBJ1-5,CATSDAQGSVGNQPQHF,TGTGCCACCAGTGATGCTCAGGGAAGCGTAGGCAATCAGCCCCAGCATTTT
-,many,TRBV11-2,TRBJ2-2,CASSPGESLTGELFF,TGTGCCAGCAGCCCCGGGGAGTCCCTCACCGGGGAGCTGTTTTTT
TRBD1,many,TRBV5-1,TRBJ2-3,CASSYNRDRGTDTQYF,TGCGCCAGCAGCTACAACCGGGACAGAGGAACAGATACGCAGTATTTT
-,-,TRBV9,TRBJ2-3,CASSPSHSTDTQYF,TGTGCCAGCAGCCCCAGCCACAGCACAGATACGCAGTATTTT
TRBD2,-,TRBV4-2,TRBJ2-2,CASSQSSLAERTGELFF,TGTGCCAGCAGCCAATCCTCCCTAGCGGAAAGAACCGGGGAGCTGTTTTTT
TRBD1,many,TRBV20-1,TRBJ2-5,CSASGQAQETQYF,TGCAGTGCTAGTGGACAGGCTCAAGAGACCCAGTACTTC
-,-,TRBV12-3/TRBV12-4,TRBJ1-5,CASSSPGGPQPQHF,TGTGCCAGCAGTTCCCCGGGGGGCCCTCAGCCCCAGCATTTT
-,many,TRBV12-3/TRBV12-4,TRBJ2-5,CASSFETQYF,TGTGCCAGCAGTTTCGAGACCCAGTACTTC
TRBD2,few,TRBV6-6,TRBJ2-2,CASRGVGGYTGELFF,TGTGCCAGCAGGGGGGTGGGAGGGTACACCGGGGAGCTGTTTTTT
TRBD1,-,TRBV29-1,TRBJ2-5,CSVGYRGGPNQETQYF,TGCAGCGTTGGGTATCGAGGGGGCCCCAACCAAGAGACCCAGTACTTC
-,many,TRBV12-3/TRBV12-4,TRBJ2-1,CASRRSGRSNEQFF,TGTGCCAGCAGGCGATCGGGACGGAGCAATGAGCAGTTCTTC
TRBD2,-,TRBV12-3/TRBV12-4,TRBJ2-5,CASSPLAGGWGQETQYF,TGTGCCAGCAGTCCCCTCGCGGGGGGTTGGGGGCAAGAGACCCAGTACTTC
-,many,TRBV30,TRBJ2-2,CASTVEAGAITGELFF,TGTGCCTCTACGGTTGAGGCGGGGGCCATCACCGGGGAGCTGTTTTTT
-,-,TRBV5-1,TRBJ2-3,CASKGQSGTDTQYF,TGCGCCAGCAAGGGGCAGTCAGGCACAGATACGCAGTATTTT
TRBD1,-,TRBV19,TRBJ2-2,CASSAGQGAGTGELFF,TGTGCCAGTAGTGCAGGACAGGGGGCTGGGACCGGGGAGCTGTTTTTT
TRBD2,-,TRBV20-1,TRBJ2-3,CSACPQAGGTDTQYF,TGCAGTGCTTGTCCACAAGCGGGAGGCACAGATACGCAGTATTTT
-,few,TRBV12-3/TRBV12-4,TRBJ2-6,CASRYTGTGANVLTF,TGTGCCAGCAGGTACACGGGGACTGGGGCCAACGTCCTGACTTTC
-,few,TRBV10-3,TRBJ1-2,CAISEGMEGKGYTF,TGTGCCATCAGTGAGGGGATGGAAGGGAAGGGCTACACCTTC
TRBD2,-,TRBV7-2,TRBJ2-3,CASSLQSLAGGLSTDTQYF,TGTGCCAGCAGCCTCCAAAGTCTAGCGGGGGGACTGAGCACAGATACGCAGTATTTT
-,few,TRBV2,TRBJ2-5,CASGEGTALSGTQYF,TGTGCCAGCGGGGAGGGGACAGCACTGTCGGGGACCCAGTACTTC
-,few,TRBV9,TRBJ1-2,CASSVVEGYGYTF,TGTGCCAGCAGCGTAGTTGAGGGGTATGGCTACACCTTC
TRBD1,many,TRBV6-6,TRBJ1-5,CASGTGVNQPQHF,TGTGCCAGCGGAACAGGGGTCAATCAGCCCCAGCATTTT
TRBD2,few,TRBV20-1,TRBJ2-5,CSAREGSGGAETQYF,TGCAGTGCTAGAGAGGGTAGCGGGGGGGCGGAGACCCAGTACTTC
-,many,TRBV29-1,TRBJ2-6,CSATPSSGANVLTF,TGCAGCGCGACCCCTAGCTCTGGGGCCAACGTCCTGACTTTC
TRBD1,few,TRBV20-1,TRBJ2-3,CSARGGSGTGFTDTQYF,TGCAGTGCTAGAGGCGGGAGCGGGACAGGGTTCACAGATACGCAGTATTTT
TRBD1,-,TRBV20-1,TRBJ2-1,CSAPGQGGSFGEQFF,TGCAGTGCTCCGGGACAGGGGGGTTCCTTTGGCGAGCAGTTCTTC
-,many,TRBV12-3/TRBV12-4,TRBJ1-5,CASSLGRAFNQPQHF,TGTGCCAGCAGTCTCGGGAGGGCTTTCAATCAGCCCCAGCATTTT
-,many,TRBV18,TRBJ1-4,CASSPGRVEEKLFF,TGTGCCAGCTCACCGGGAAGGGTTGAGGAAAAACTGTTTTTT
TRBD1,few,TRBV18,TRBJ1-1,CASSQGTGHTEAFF,TGTGCCAGCTCACAGGGGACAGGACACACTGAAGCTTTCTTT
-,few,TRBV11-2,TRBJ2-7,CASSLVRTNYEQYF,TGTGCCAGCAGCTTAGTGCGGACCAACTACGAGCAGTACTTC
-,-,TRBV4-1,TRBJ1-2,CASSQGDGGIYGYTF,TGCGCCAGCAGCCAAGGCGATGGGGGGATATATGGCTACACCTTC
-,few,TRBV7-9,TRBJ1-2,CASSFSMAANYGYTF,TGTGCCAGCAGCTTTTCTATGGCAGCTAACTATGGCTACACCTTC
-,few,TRBV12-3/TRBV12-4,TRBJ1-2,CASIFGGNYGYTF,TGTGCCAGCATCTTCGGAGGTAACTATGGCTACACCTTC
-,-,TRBV6-6,TRBJ2-3,CASSYGGAKADTQYF,TGTGCCAGCAGTTACGGGGGGGCCAAGGCAGATACGCAGTATTTT
-,many,TRBV5-1,TRBJ1-1,CASYGTLNTEAFF,TGCGCCAGCTACGGGACATTGAACACTGAAGCTTTCTTT
-,-,TRBV6-6,TRBJ2-5,CASSYSGQRQETQYF,TGTGCCAGCAGTTACTCCGGACAGCGTCAAGAGACCCAGTACTTC
TRBD1,few,TRBV6-5,TRBJ2-2,CASRPDRTNTGELFF,TGTGCCAGCAGGCCGGACAGGACTAACACCGGGGAGCTGTTTTTT
-,few,TRBV7-9,TRBJ2-6,CASSLRSSGANVLTF,TGTGCCAGCAGCTTACGGAGCTCTGGGGCCAACGTCCTGACTTTC
-,few,TRBV29-1,TRBJ2-4,CSVVGDLAKNIQYF,TGCAGCGTTGTGGGGGACCTAGCCAAAAACATTCAGTACTTC
-,-,TRBV5-1,TRBJ2-2,CASLEAPSSGGELFF,TGCGCCAGCCTGGAGGCCCCGTCGTCGGGCGGGGAGCTGTTTTTT
-,-,TRBV29-1,TRBJ1-2,CSVSVRPLHYGYTF,TGCAGCGTGAGTGTTCGGCCGCTCCACTATGGCTACACCTTC
-,-,TRBV20-1,TRBJ1-4,CSAKGGTTNEKLFF,TGCAGTGCTAAGGGGGGGACAACTAATGAAAAACTGTTTTTT
TRBD1,-,TRBV6-1,TRBJ1-2,CASSEPRQGSYGYTF,TGTGCCAGCAGTGAGCCCAGACAGGGGAGCTATGGCTACACCTTC
TRBD1,few,TRBV6-1,TRBJ2-5,CATETGLLQETQYF,TGTGCCACCGAGACAGGGCTTTTACAGGAGACCCAGTACTTC
-,many,TRBV12-5,TRBJ2-3,CASGLTTGNTQYF,TGTGCTAGTGGTTTGACGACTGGTAATACGCAGTATTTT
-,-,TRBV4-1,TRBJ2-5,CASSQVWGRAQETQYF,TGCGCCAGCAGCCAAGTTTGGGGAAGGGCCCAAGAGACCCAGTACTTC
-,few,TRBV11-2,TRBJ1-3,CASSLLPGETGNTIYF,TGTGCCAGCAGCTTACTGCCAGGGGAAACTGGAAACACCATATATTTT
-,-,TRBV11-2,TRBJ2-1,CASSLDREQFF,TGTGCCAGCAGCTTAGACAGGGAGCAGTTCTTC
-,many,TRBV19,TRBJ1-2,CASRSYGVGYTF,TGTGCCAGTAGATCTTACGGGGTCGGCTACACCTTC
-,-,TRBV5-8,TRBJ1-5,CASSLAAGSNQPQHF,TGTGCCAGCAGCTTGGCAGCAGGGAGCAATCAGCCCCAGCATTTT
-,-,TRBV4-1,TRBJ1-6,CASSQDNRVLYNSPLHF,TGCGCCAGCAGCCAAGATAACAGGGTCCTTTATAATTCACCCCTCCACTTT
TRBD1,-,TRBV5-1,TRBJ2-3,CASSEQGWADTQYF,TGCGCCAGCAGCGAACAGGGGTGGGCAGATACGCAGTATTTT
-,many,TRBV6-2/TRBV6-3,TRBJ1-6,CASSSRPRTIYNSPLHF,TGTGCCAGCAGCTCCCGGCCCAGGACAATCTATAATTCACCCCTCCACTTT
-,many,TRBV7-8,TRBJ2-1,CASSLAPGNEQFF,TGTGCCAGCAGCTTAGCGCCCGGGAATGAGCAGTTCTTC
TRBD1,few,TRBV5-6,TRBJ1-4,CASSFLGQGTTNEKLFF,TGTGCCAGCAGTTTCCTGGGACAGGGAACCACTAATGAAAAACTGTTTTTT